This entry lists 11 T cell receptor beta chains sequenced from one sample in a study of blood T cell repertoires in COVID-19. The assay was immunoSEQ multiplex PCR, and TCRdb's table has in-frame clones only and misses some. In the table there are under 450,000 clones, over 75% of which are singletons. Sequencing was done on a sample of peripheral blood. The receptors here all came from a woman aged 35 to 49 with COVID-19, enrolled during active disease.

Concerning this clone: This sample also contains other DNA sequences that code for the same CDR3. This chain links TRBV7-2 with TRBJ2-5, with 8 bases fitting TRBD1. Unmatched junction bases numbered 2, after V lost 3 bases and J lost 2 bases. There are 14 residues in the CDR3. The germline V gene encodes CDR1 SGHTA and CDR2 FQGNSA. In DNA form, the CDR3 reads TGTGCCAGCAGCTTTGACAGGGGACAAGAGACCCAGTACTTC. Amino acids: CASSFDRGQETQYF. Together with reference TRBV7-2 and TRBJ2-5, the CDR3 gives the full variable domain: GAGVSQSPSNKVTEKGKDVELRCDPISGHTALYWYRQSLGQGLEFLIYFQGNSAPDKSGLPSDRFSAERTGGSVSTLTIQRTQQEDSAVYLCASSFDRGQETQYFGPGTRLLVL.

V gene TRBV6-1 combines with J gene TRBJ2-1; D ambiguous. CDR1 is MNHNS and CDR2 is SASEGT in the germline V gene. The CDR3 is made up of 14 amino acids. The V end lost 3 bases, the J end lost 7 bases, and 13 bases lay between the germline ends. The CDR3 DNA reads as TGTGCCAGCAGTGACAGACAAATTAGGAATGAGCAGTTCTTC. Translating it yields CASSDRQIRNEQFF.

On this clone: The same CDR3 arises from other DNA sequences in this sample as well. The gene calls are TRBV5-1 and TRBJ1-1, with 9 bases lining up with TRBD1. Germline loops: CDR1 SGHRS, CDR2 YFSETQ. The CDR3 runs to 15 residues. The V and J ends lost 4 bases and 1 base, in that order; junction bases with no gene match: 5. In DNA, the CDR3 is TGCGCCAGCAGCCTGACAGGGGGATCGAACACTGAAGCTTTCTTT. It encodes CASSLTGGSNTEAFF.

The rearrangement joins TRBV7-8 to TRBJ1-5; 7 bases agree with TRBD1. The trim removed 5 bases at V and 0 bases at J, leaving 10 bases unmatched. The V gene's germline CDR1 is SGHVS and CDR2 FQNEAQ. This CDR3 is 17 amino acids long. This chain's CDR3 is CASSTNRGDLSNQPQHF. In nucleotides, the CDR3 is TGTGCCAGCAGCACTAACAGGGGCGACCTTAGCAATCAGCCCCAGCATTTT.

V gene TRBV5-1 combines with J gene TRBJ2-7; possible D gene TRBD1, 5 bases. V was cut by 1 base and J by 0 bases, with 14 bases left in between. Germline V gives CDR1 SGHRS, CDR2 YFSETQ. The CDR3 contains 16 residues. Here the CDR3 DNA reads TGCGCCAGCAGCTTGACCTCAGGGCTCAGCTCCTACGAGCAGTACTTC. Its protein product is CASSLTSGLSSYEQYF.

This sequence joins TRBV25-1 and TRBJ1-1; 12 nucleotides line up with TRBD1. The germline V gene has CDR1 MGHDK and CDR2 SYGVNS. The CDR3 totals 14 residues. The V segment lost 5 bases and the J segment 10 bases; nucleotides outside the gene matches: 8. The CDR3 spells CASSPPGQGARAFF. The CDR3 DNA sequence: TGTGCCAGCAGTCCCCCGGGACAGGGGGCACGAGCTTTCTTT.

Concerning this clone itself: This sample includes further DNA sequences coding for the same CDR3. For the CDR3, the DNA is TGCGCCAGCAGCTCAGGACAGGGAAACACCATATATTTT. This translates into CASSSGQGNTIYF. This chain uses TRBV5-1 with TRBJ1-3, with a weak D call TRBD1 (6 bases). From germline, CDR1 is SGHRS and CDR2 YFSETQ. This CDR3 is 13 amino acids long. V dropped 3 bases and J dropped 4 bases, with 8 bases sitting between them.

The chain employs TRBV6-2 or TRBV6-3 and TRBJ2-7; possibly TRBD2 for D (5 bases). Trimming removed 6 bases at V and 4 bases at J, with 13 bases between. This CDR3 contains 13 residues. Germline CDR1 MNHEY, CDR2 SVGEGT. CDR3 protein: CASSHETIYEQYF. CDR3 sequence (DNA): TGTGCCAGCAGCCACGAGACTATTTACGAGCAGTACTTC.

The V call is TRBV12-3 or TRBV12-4, the J call TRBJ2-6; no firm D call. The CDR3 loop spans 13 amino acids. The V gene lost 11 bases and the J gene lost 4 bases, with 12 bases spanning the gap. The CDR3 bases are TGTGCCTCCCGCCATGCGGGGGCCAACGTCCTGACTTTC. The encoded protein is CASRHAGANVLTF.

This clone was seen only a few times. The V gene is TRBV5-1, the J gene TRBJ1-1; a possible D gene is TRBD1 (6 bases). Germline V gene data show CDR1 as SGHRS and CDR2 as YFSETQ. The V end lost 0 bases, the J end lost 3 bases, and 9 bases lay between the germline ends. This CDR3 contains 14 residues. CDR3 sequence reads: CASSLVGADTEAFF. CDR3 nucleotides: TGCGCCAGCAGCTTGGTGGGGGCCGACACTGAAGCTTTCTTT.

This clone was detected once. CDR3 amino acids: CASSLIFLTGVYGYTF. Here the CDR3 DNA reads TGTGCCAGCAGCTTAATATTTCTGACAGGCGTTTATGGCTACACCTTC. The chain uses TRBV7-2 and TRBJ1-2; TRBD1 might be the D (6 bases). Germline V gives CDR1 SGHTA, CDR2 FQGNSA. V dropped 2 bases and J dropped 5 bases, with 18 bases sitting between them. The CDR3 length is 16 residues.